Listed here are 22 T cell receptor beta chains from one sample, sequenced in a study of blood T cell repertoires in COVID-19. Some clones are missing from TCRdb's copy, which holds only in-frame ones; the method was immunoSEQ multiplex PCR. The table records around 190,000 clones, 88% of them present only once. Sample: PBMCs or T cells enriched from blood (not recorded which). The origin of the receptors is a woman in her late teens or twenties who had recovered from COVID-19.

This chain joins TRBV7-9 and TRBJ2-1; TRBD1 matches 9 bases. CDR1 and CDR2 (germline): SEHNR, FQNEAQ (reference sequence). Trimming removed 1 base from V and 10 bases from J; junction bases left unmatched: 2. The length of the CDR3 is 13 residues. DNA for the CDR3: TGTGCCAGCAGCTTAGGTGGGACAGGGGAGCAGTTCTTC. Protein sequence: CASSLGGTGEQFF.

The V call is TRBV6-2 or TRBV6-3, the J call TRBJ2-7, with 8 bases fitting TRBD2. This CDR3 region has 16 residues. With 2 bases clipped from V and 5 bases from J, the junction kept 11 bases outside the gene matches. Per the germline V gene, CDR1 is MNHEY and CDR2 is SVGEGT. For the CDR3, the DNA is TGTGCCAGCAGTTACCTGGGCGGGGGGCTGAAAAACGAGCAGTACTTC. It translates to CASSYLGGGLKNEQYF.

This sequence joins TRBV11-3 and TRBJ1-1; the D gene is possibly TRBD1 (5 bases). The CDR3 runs to 13 residues. Trimming stripped 5 bases from V and 1 base from J, with 8 bases between. Germline loops: CDR1 SGHNT, CDR2 YENEEA. CDR3 sequence: CASSKQGNTEAFF. Written as DNA, the CDR3 is TGTGCCAGCAGCAAGCAGGGGAACACTGAAGCTTTCTTT.

This clone has only a few counts. The chain carries TRBV18 and TRBJ2-1; D is unclear. The CDR3 runs to 17 residues. CDR1 KGHSH and CDR2 LQKENI come from the germline V gene. V was shortened by 6 bases and J by 0 bases, with 18 bases between the two germline ends. The CDR3 reads CASSLNHVLSSYNEQFF. CDR3 nucleotides: TGTGCCAGCTCGCTGAACCACGTCCTGAGCTCCTACAATGAGCAGTTCTTC.

The J gene is TRBJ2-2, the V gene TRBV20-1; 8 positions match TRBD1. Germline assignment: CDR1 DFQATT and CDR2 SNEGSKA (reference sequence). J gave up 5 bases and V 3 bases, and 8 bases lay outside the gene matches. There are 15 residues in the CDR3. The CDR3 sequence is CSASQGARRTGELFF. DNA of the CDR3: TGCAGTGCTAGTCAGGGGGCGCGGAGGACCGGGGAGCTGTTTTTT.

This chain connects TRBV29-1 to TRBJ2-4; D possibly corresponds to TRBD1 (5 bases). The CDR3 loop spans 12 amino acids. V was clipped by 6 bases and J by 7 bases, with 13 bases between them. Germline V gene sequence: CDR1 SQVTM, CDR2 ANQGSEA. CDR3 sequence: CSVIQGPNIQYF. The CDR3 DNA reads TGCAGCGTCATCCAGGGCCCGAACATTCAGTACTTC.

The chain couples TRBV7-2 to TRBJ2-2, with TRBD2 matching over 11 bases. This CDR3 is built from 16 residues. Germline loops: CDR1 SGHTA, CDR2 FQGNSA. The ends lost 3 bases at V and 2 bases at J; junction bases unmatched: 2. The CDR3 is CASSLGLADNTGELFF. The DNA of the CDR3 is TGTGCCAGCAGCTTGGGACTAGCGGACAACACCGGGGAGCTGTTTTTT.

The J gene is TRBJ2-7, the V gene TRBV3-1 (or the pseudogene TRBV3-2); D is uncertain. The length of the CDR3 is 13 residues. CDR1 is LGHDT and CDR2 is YNNKEL in the germline V gene (reference sequence). V dropped 0 bases and J dropped 3 bases, with 6 bases sitting between them. CDR3 loop: CASSQERSYEQYF. The CDR3 DNA reads as TGTGCCAGCAGCCAAGAGAGGAGCTACGAGCAGTACTTC.

CDR3 region: CASRETGAWLRNQPQHF. CDR3 sequence (DNA): TGTGCCAGCAGGGAGACAGGGGCCTGGCTCCGCAATCAGCCCCAGCATTTT. The chain carries TRBV28 and TRBJ1-5, with TRBD1 matching 8 bases. The J segment lost 2 bases and the V segment lost 6 bases, leaving 12 bases of the junction unmatched. The germline V gene has CDR1 MDHEN and CDR2 SYDVKM. The CDR3 spans 17 residues.

The chain links TRBV7-9 to TRBJ1-6; the D gene is possibly TRBD1 (5 bases). CDR1 and CDR2 (germline): SEHNR, FQNEAQ (reference sequence). The length of the CDR3 is 16 residues. V lost 5 bases to trimming and J lost 12 bases, with 23 bases between them. CDR3 DNA: TGTGCCAGCAGCGACACCGTTGACAGTACTTGGGGACCCCTCCACTTT. Its protein product is CASSDTVDSTWGPLHF.

The chain recombines TRBV30 with TRBJ1-1; D perhaps matches TRBD1 (6 bases). V shed 3 bases and J shed 8 bases, with 19 bases lying between them. The germline V gene has CDR1 GTSNPN and CDR2 SVGIG (reference sequence). The CDR3 sequence is 14 residues long. The CDR3 protein is CAWRWDTNILEAFF. Written as DNA, the CDR3 is TGTGCCTGGAGATGGGACACTAACATTCTCGAAGCTTTCTTT. Filled out from reference TRBV30 and TRBJ1-1, the complete variable domain reads SQTIHQWPATLVQPVGSPLSLECTVEGTSNPNLYWYRQAAGRGLQLLFYSVGIGQISSEVPQNLSASRPQDRQFILSSKKLLLSDSGFYLCAWRWDTNILEAFFGQGTRLTVV.

The V and J genes are TRBV5-6 and TRBJ2-7, with TRBD1 matching over 10 bases. The CDR3 sequence is 14 residues long. Unmatched junction bases numbered 4, after V lost 3 bases and J lost 4 bases. Germline CDR1 and CDR2: SGHDT and YYEEEE. CDR3 protein: CASSSGTGVYEQYF. CDR3 nucleotides: TGTGCCAGCAGCTCCGGGACAGGGGTTTACGAGCAGTACTTC.

This clone was seen once. V and J are TRBV6-5 and TRBJ1-2; D unclear. The CDR3 totals 13 residues. Germline V CDR1 and CDR2: MNHEY, SVGAGI. Trimming removed 8 bases from V and 2 bases from J, with 12 bases in between. In DNA, the CDR3 is TGTGCCAGCCTGGACTCGTTAAACTATGGCTACACCTTC. This codes for CASLDSLNYGYTF.

This chain connects TRBV2 to TRBJ2-1; a possible D gene is TRBD2 (6 bases). The CDR3 consists of 13 residues. Trimming shortened V by 10 bases and J by 6 bases, and 16 bases separated the two germline ends. Germline assignment: CDR1 SNHLY and CDR2 FYNNEI. CDR3 sequence: CATEGLQGNEQFF. The CDR3, as DNA: TGTGCCACCGAGGGACTCCAGGGCAATGAGCAGTTCTTC.

The gene calls are TRBV19 and TRBJ1-4, with TRBD1 matching 9 bases. CDR1 is LNHDA and CDR2 is SQIVND in the germline V gene (reference sequence). This CDR3 has 18 amino acids. J lost 5 bases, V lost 4 bases, and 14 bases had no gene match. CDR3: CASSNRGQGPFTNEKLFF. The CDR3 DNA is TGTGCCAGTAGTAATCGGGGACAGGGCCCTTTTACCAATGAAAAACTGTTTTTT.

The V gene is TRBV28, the J gene TRBJ2-1; 8 bases map to TRBD2. Germline trimming cut 7 bases from V and 2 bases from J; bases unmatched to any gene: 10. The germline V gene encodes CDR1 MDHEN and CDR2 SYDVKM. This CDR3 has 16 amino acids. This CDR3 reads CASTPRGGGTYNEQFF. CDR3 DNA: TGTGCCAGCACCCCACGGGGCGGGGGGACCTACAATGAGCAGTTCTTC.

The rearrangement uses TRBV5-6 and TRBJ1-6; 9 bases fit TRBD1. Germline V gives CDR1 SGHDT, CDR2 YYEEEE. This CDR3 comprises 16 residues. The junction had 5 bases not matched to a gene; V was cut back by 0 bases and J by 7 bases. DNA of the CDR3: TGTGCCAGCAGCTTGGCCGACGGACAGGGGAATTCACCCCTCCACTTT. This gives the protein CASSLADGQGNSPLHF. The variable domain in full, completed from reference TRBV5-6 and TRBJ1-6, reads DAGVTQSPTHLIKTRGQQVTLRCSPKSGHDTVSWYQQALGQGPQFIFQYYEEEERQRGNFPDRFSGHQFPNYSSELNVNALLLGDSALYLCASSLADGQGNSPLHFGNGTRLTVT.

V usage is TRBV28 and J usage is TRBJ1-5; TRBD1 agrees at 9 bases. J gave up 3 bases and V 3 bases, and 6 bases lay outside the gene matches. The CDR3 runs to 16 residues. Looked up from germline, CDR1 is MDHEN and CDR2 is SYDVKM. The CDR3: CASSFSHRGLNQPQHF. The CDR3 DNA reads TGTGCCAGCAGTTTTTCCCACAGGGGGCTCAATCAGCCCCAGCATTTT.

The chain joins TRBV5-1 to TRBJ1-4; D might be TRBD1 (5 bases). Germline CDR1 and CDR2: SGHRS and YFSETQ. The V end lost 0 bases, the J end lost 7 bases, and 10 bases lay between the germline ends. This CDR3 region has 14 residues. The CDR3 region is CASSLGGTGEKLFF. The CDR3 coding sequence is TGCGCCAGCAGCTTGGGAGGGACTGGTGAAAAACTGTTTTTT.

The chain links TRBV5-4 to TRBJ2-1, with 10 nucleotides matching TRBD2. Per the germline V gene, CDR1 is SGHNT and CDR2 is YYREEE (reference sequence). V gave up 0 bases and J gave up 9 bases; unmatched junction bases: 9. CDR3 length: 16 residues. The CDR3 loop is CASSLELAGVFVEQFF. CDR3 in DNA: TGTGCCAGCAGCTTGGAGCTAGCGGGAGTGTTTGTTGAGCAGTTCTTC.

The J gene is TRBJ2-7, the V gene TRBV10-3; the D gene is possibly TRBD1 (6 bases). The V gene's germline CDR1 is ENHRY and CDR2 SYGVKD. The V gene lost 6 bases and the J gene lost 0 bases, with 12 bases spanning the gap. CDR3 length equals 14 residues. The CDR3 loop reads CAIRKQGYSYEQYF. CDR3 DNA sequence: TGTGCCATCAGGAAACAGGGTTACTCCTACGAGCAGTACTTC.

V usage is TRBV7-2 and J usage is TRBJ1-1, with D possibly being TRBD1 (6 bases). Germline-derived CDR1 and CDR2 are SGHTA and FQGNSA. The CDR3 covers 15 residues. The V gene lost 1 base and the J gene lost 5 bases, with 14 bases spanning the gap. Here the CDR3 DNA reads TGTGCCAGCAGCTTAGGGGGGCGCGGGTTTACTGAAGCTTTCTTT. Its protein is CASSLGGRGFTEAFF.